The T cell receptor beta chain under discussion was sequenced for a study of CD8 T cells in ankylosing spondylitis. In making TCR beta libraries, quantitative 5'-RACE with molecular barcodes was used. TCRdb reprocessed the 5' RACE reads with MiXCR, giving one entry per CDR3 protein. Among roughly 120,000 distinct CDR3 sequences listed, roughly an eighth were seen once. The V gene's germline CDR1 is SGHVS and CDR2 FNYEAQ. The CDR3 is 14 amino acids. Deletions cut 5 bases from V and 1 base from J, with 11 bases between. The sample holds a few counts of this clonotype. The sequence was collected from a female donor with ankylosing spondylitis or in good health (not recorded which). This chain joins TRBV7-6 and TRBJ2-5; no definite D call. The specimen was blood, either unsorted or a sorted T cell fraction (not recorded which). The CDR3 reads CASSPRPSQETQYF. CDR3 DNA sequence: TGTGCCAGCAGCCCCCGACCATCCCAAGAGACCCAGTACTTC.